One and the same sample provided the 14 T cell receptor beta chains below, sequenced in a study of cytomegalovirus exposure and HLA in healthy donors. The primer mix had 60 Vbeta and 13 Jbeta primers. Produced via immunoSEQ multiplex PCR; TCRdb's table is partial and in-frame only. Of about 110,000 clones detected, roughly 70% appear once; the ten largest clones hold 4.5% to 5.5%. The sample taken for sequencing was PBMCs. The receptor source for this set is a woman aged 70 to 79 in good health and CMV-seropositive.

CDR3 amino acids: CASSPAGSYNSPLHF. The DNA of the CDR3 is TGTGCCAGCAGCCCGGCGGGCAGTTATAATTCACCCCTCCACTTT. The V call is TRBV9, the J call TRBJ1-6; D is unclear. CDR1 is SGDLS, CDR2 YYNGEE, per germline. The CDR3 covers 15 residues. Trimming left V 4 bases short and J 4 bases short, with 12 bases between. Filled out from reference TRBV9 and TRBJ1-6, the complete variable domain reads DSGVTQTPKHLITATGQRVTLRCSPRSGDLSVYWYQQSLDQGLQFLIQYYNGEERAKGNILERFSAQQFPDLHSELNLSSLELGDSALYFCASSPAGSYNSPLHFGNGTRLTVT.

A word on this clone: The identical CDR3 is also encoded by other nucleotide sequences in the sample. The rearrangement links TRBV5-1 to TRBJ1-4; TRBD1 matches 8 bases. The CDR3 has 15 amino acids. V trimming: 1 base; J trimming: 5 bases; junction bases outside the gene matches: 4. Germline V gives CDR1 SGHRS, CDR2 YFSETQ. The CDR3 sequence is CASSLPTGENEKLFF. In nucleotides, the CDR3 is TGCGCCAGCAGCTTGCCGACAGGGGAAAATGAAAAACTGTTTTTT.

The chain combines TRBV10-3 with TRBJ1-2; TRBD1 aligns across 9 bases. This CDR3 comprises 16 residues. V shed 0 bases, J shed 8 bases, and the junction held 10 bases outside the gene matches. CDR1 ENHRY and CDR2 SYGVKD come from the germline V gene. This CDR3 is CAISESTGGINQGYTF. CDR3 sequence (DNA): TGTGCCATCAGTGAGTCAACAGGGGGCATTAATCAGGGCTACACCTTC.

This chain uses TRBV30 with TRBJ1-2, with D perhaps TRBD1 (6 bases). Germline-derived CDR1 and CDR2 are GTSNPN and SVGIG (reference sequence). V was pared by 4 bases and J by 5 bases, with 8 bases between. The CDR3 extends over 11 amino acids. The CDR3 sequence is CAWTGVYGYTF. The CDR3 nucleotides are TGTGCCTGGACAGGGGTTTATGGCTACACCTTC.

This clone was counted a few times. The genes are TRBV6-4 and TRBJ2-2; no definite D call. The CDR3 runs 14 residues. V was trimmed by 2 bases and J by 4 bases, leaving 8 bases between them. Germline-derived CDR1 and CDR2 are MRHNA and SNTAGT. The CDR3 nucleotides are TGTGCCAGCAGTGACCTTACTTTCACCGGGGAGCTGTTTTTT. Translation gives CASSDLTFTGELFF.

The J gene is TRBJ1-1, the V gene TRBV7-8; D perhaps matches TRBD1 (5 bases). Looked up from germline, CDR1 is SGHVS and CDR2 is FQNEAQ. This CDR3 region has 14 residues. Trimming removed 0 bases at V and 11 bases at J, with 16 bases between. CDR3 region: CASSLAQGGSPAFF. CDR3 DNA: TGTGCCAGCAGCTTAGCTCAGGGCGGATCTCCCGCTTTCTTT.

V is TRBV7-6 and J is TRBJ2-7; no clear D gene. CDR3 size: 13 residues. Trimming took 5 bases from V and 5 from J, leaving 13 bases between them. Germline V CDR1 and CDR2: SGHVS, FNYEAQ. The CDR3: CASSRLEIDEQYF. The DNA of the CDR3 is TGTGCCAGCAGCCGCCTTGAGATAGACGAGCAGTACTTC.

V gene TRBV5-1 combines with J gene TRBJ2-3; maybe TRBD1 (5 bases). Trimming cost V 0 bases and J 5 bases, with 7 bases left between them. The CDR3 sequence is 13 residues long. Germline V gene lookup returns CDR1 SGHRS and CDR2 YFSETQ. The chain's CDR3 is CASSLGTGDTQYF. The CDR3, as DNA: TGCGCCAGCAGCTTGGGCACAGGAGATACGCAGTATTTT.

The CDR3 loop reads CASSVRQGSDTEAFF. DNA for the CDR3: TGTGCCAGCAGCGTACGGCAGGGGTCGGACACTGAAGCTTTCTTT. This rearrangement joins TRBV9 to TRBJ1-1, with D perhaps TRBD1 (6 bases). Germline CDR1 and CDR2: SGDLS and YYNGEE. V was shortened by 1 base and J by 3 bases, with 13 bases between the two germline ends. CDR3 length: 15 residues. Variable domain in full (rest from reference TRBV9 and TRBJ1-1): DSGVTQTPKHLITATGQRVTLRCSPRSGDLSVYWYQQSLDQGLQFLIQYYNGEERAKGNILERFSAQQFPDLHSELNLSSLELGDSALYFCASSVRQGSDTEAFFGQGTRLTVV.

V and J are TRBV6-4 and TRBJ1-5; TRBD1 matches at 9 bases. V lost 9 bases to trimming and J lost 6 bases; unmatched junction nucleotides: 6. The CDR3 totals 13 residues. Per the germline V gene, CDR1 is MRHNA and CDR2 is SNTAGT. CDR3 nucleotide sequence: TGTGCCAGAACAGGGGGCGGTTCTCAGCCCCAGCATTTT. It specifies CARTGGGSQPQHF.

The chain has TRBV6-1 and TRBJ1-1; maybe TRBD1 (6 bases). V lost 11 bases and J lost 1, with 20 bases in between. There are 15 residues in the CDR3. The germline CDR1 and CDR2 sequences are MNHNS and SASEGT. This chain's CDR3 is CAAKVPWTENTEAFF. The CDR3 DNA follows: TGTGCCGCCAAAGTTCCGTGGACAGAGAACACTGAAGCTTTCTTT.

This clone was seen a single time. The chain recombines TRBV10-1 with TRBJ2-2; 8 bases fit TRBD1. Germline V gene sequence: CDR1 WNHNN, CDR2 SYGVQD (reference sequence). CDR3 length: 17 amino acids. J was trimmed by 1 base and V by 2 bases; bases with no gene match: 6. Here the CDR3 reads CASSERSGTGNTGELFF. The CDR3 nucleotides read TGCGCCAGCAGTGAGCGTTCCGGGACAGGGAACACCGGGGAGCTGTTTTTT.

The V gene is TRBV5-1, the J gene TRBJ1-4; possible D gene TRBD1, 6 bases. Germline V lookup: CDR1 SGHRS, CDR2 YFSETQ. The CDR3 loop spans 13 amino acids. V was shortened by 3 bases and J by 8 bases, with 11 bases between the two germline ends. The CDR3 DNA follows: TGCGCCAGCAGCTGGGGACAAGGGGAAAAACTGTTTTTT. It encodes CASSWGQGEKLFF.

The chain recombines TRBV11-2 with TRBJ2-7; no reliable D call. This CDR3 has 16 amino acids. CDR1 is SGHAT, CDR2 FQNNGV, per germline. The ends were cut back, 1 base at V and 0 bases at J, with 13 bases in the middle. CDR3 coding DNA: TGTGCCAGCAGCTTAGGATTGACTGCCCCCTCCTACGAGCAGTACTTC. It specifies CASSLGLTAPSYEQYF.